This T cell receptor (beta chain) was identified during a study of blood T cell repertoires in COVID-19. Overall study: T cells, B-cell-depleted T cells, or PBMCs supplied cDNA or gDNA.

This CDR3 is built from 14 residues. Trimming shortened V by 4 bases and J by 3 bases, and 11 bases separated the two germline ends. Germline lookup yields CDR1 SGHRS and CDR2 YFSETQ. Assay: immunoSEQ multiplex PCR; the TCRdb copy retains only in-frame clones and omits some. The sample shows a few hundred thousand clones, 88% of them seen only once. The specimen was peripheral blood. The gene calls are TRBV5-1 and TRBJ1-3; D gene ambiguous. The clonotype originates from a woman aged 25-40 years who had recovered from COVID-19. The CDR3 region is CASSRQNLGNTIYF. CDR3 sequence (DNA): TGCGCCAGCAGCCGACAAAATCTTGGAAACACCATATATTTT. The full variable domain, rest sourced from reference TRBV5-1 and TRBJ1-3, is KAGVTQTPRYLIKTRGQQVTLSCSPISGHRSVSWYQQTPGQGLQFLFEYFSETQRNKGNFPGRFSGRQFSNSRSEMNVSTLELGDSALYLCASSRQNLGNTIYFGEGSWLTVV.